The 30 T cell receptor beta chains in this list originate from one sample, sequenced in a study of identical twins. TCRdb reanalysed the 5' RACE reads using MiXCR and keeps one entry per CDR3 protein. Of some 1,600,000 distinct CDR3 sequences in the sample, more than 30% were seen once. The sequencing input was cord blood. The receptor source for this set is a newborn girl in good health.

This clonotype was found a few times. This chain joins TRBV11-2 and TRBJ1-6; no firm D call. Germline V lookup: CDR1 SGHAT, CDR2 FQNNGV. This CDR3 is 13 amino acids long. V lost 5 bases and J lost 3, with 5 bases in between. The CDR3 DNA reads as TGTGCCAGCAGCCCGGGCTATAATTCACCCCTCCACTTT. This translates into CASSPGYNSPLHF.

This clonotype was detected ten times or more. The J gene is TRBJ2-7, the V gene TRBV20-1; the D gene is possibly TRBD2 (5 bases). The CDR3 has 12 amino acids. The V end lost 6 bases, the J end lost 1 base, and 10 bases lay between the germline ends. Germline CDR1 and CDR2: DFQATT and SNEGSKA (reference sequence). CDR3: CSASRGSYEQYF. The CDR3 region has the DNA TGCAGTGCCTCGAGAGGGTCCTACGAGCAGTACTTC.

This clonotype has just a few counts. The chain links TRBV20-1 to TRBJ2-2, with D tentatively TRBD2 (7 bases). Trimming removed 4 bases from V and 3 bases from J, with 18 bases in between. Germline CDR1 is DFQATT and CDR2 is SNEGSKA (reference sequence). CDR3 length: 16 amino acids. DNA of the CDR3: TGCAGTGCTACTAAGATGGGGGGGCGTGACACCGGGGAGCTGTTTTTT. It codes for CSATKMGGRDTGELFF.

The J gene is TRBJ2-4, the V gene TRBV28; no definite D call. The germline V gene encodes CDR1 MDHEN and CDR2 SYDVKM. This CDR3 is built from 14 residues. Trimming removed 6 bases at V and 0 bases at J, with 9 bases between. CDR3 in DNA: TGTGCCAGCAGGGGTCCTCTAGCCAAAAACATTCAGTACTTC. Its protein product is CASRGPLAKNIQYF.

The chain has TRBV20-1 and TRBJ2-3, with 8 bases matching TRBD1. The CDR3 has 14 amino acids. With 6 bases clipped from V and 0 bases from J, the junction kept 5 bases outside the gene matches. Germline V gene data show CDR1 as DFQATT and CDR2 as SNEGSKA (reference sequence). The CDR3 DNA follows: TGCAGTGCAAGACAGGGGACTAGCACAGATACGCAGTATTTT. It specifies CSARQGTSTDTQYF.

Concerning this clonotype itself: The junction shows a germline mismatch at one end, possibly a read error. The chain uses TRBV5-1 and TRBJ2-3, with D possibly being TRBD2 (5 bases). CDR1 is SGHRS, CDR2 YFSETQ, per germline. The CDR3 is 14 amino acids. The CDR3 nucleotides read TGCGCCGGCAGCTTGCTAGCTTTCACAGATACGCAGTATTTT. This gives the protein CAGSLLAFTDTQYF.

V usage is TRBV7-9 and J usage is TRBJ2-3; tentative D call: TRBD2 (7 bases). Germline values: CDR1 SEHNR, CDR2 FQNEAQ (reference sequence). The V end was cut by 4 bases, the J end by 2 bases, with 16 bases between. This CDR3 comprises 16 residues. The CDR3, as DNA: TGTGCCAGCAGCTCCATTACGGGGGGCATCACAGATACGCAGTATTTT. Translated, it gives CASSSITGGITDTQYF. Full variable domain (missing parts from reference TRBV7-9 and TRBJ2-3): DTGVSQNPRHKITKRGQNVTFRCDPISEHNRLYWYRQTLGQGPEFLTYFQNEAQLEKSRLLSDRFSAERPKGSFSTLEIQRTEQGDSAMYLCASSSITGGITDTQYFGPGTRLTVL.

This clonotype was counted between two and nine times. This chain uses TRBV29-1 with TRBJ1-2, with TRBD1 as a possible D gene (5 bases). V lost 4 bases, J lost 4 bases, and 10 bases lay in between. This CDR3 contains 12 residues. Germline values: CDR1 SQVTM, CDR2 ANQGSEA. CDR3 residues: CSVGPGFYGYTF. CDR3 nucleotides: TGCAGCGTTGGTCCAGGGTTCTATGGCTACACCTTC.

This clonotype was seen just once. The chain employs TRBV11-3 and TRBJ1-1, with a weak D call TRBD1 (6 bases). The germline CDR1 and CDR2 sequences are SGHNT and YENEEA. Trimming stripped 5 bases from V and 10 bases from J, with 17 bases between. The CDR3 has 13 amino acids. The DNA for the CDR3 is TGTGCCAGCAGCCGGGGGCTATCTAGGAGAGCTTTCTTT. Amino acid sequence: CASSRGLSRRAFF.

The genes are TRBV6-1 and TRBJ1-1; D not certain. Trimming stripped 4 bases from V and 3 bases from J, with 6 bases between. The CDR3 totals 12 residues. CDR1 is MNHNS, CDR2 SASEGT, per germline. The CDR3, as DNA: TGTGCCAGCAGTGTCCTGGACACTGAAGCTTTCTTT. It yields the protein CASSVLDTEAFF.

The CDR3 sequence: CSARARLRYSSGTGGQFF. The CDR3 DNA reads as TGCAGTGCTAGGGCCAGGCTTCGCTACAGTAGCGGGACGGGCGGGCAGTTCTTC. The chain uses TRBV20-1 and TRBJ2-1, with 8 nucleotides matching TRBD2. V shed 3 bases and J 12 bases; nucleotides not matched to a gene: 25. This CDR3 comprises 18 residues. The germline CDR1 and CDR2 sequences are DFQATT and SNEGSKA (reference sequence).

This clonotype was detected a few times. The V call is TRBV20-1, the J call TRBJ2-1; TRBD2 might be the D (5 bases). CDR1 DFQATT and CDR2 SNEGSKA come from the germline V gene (reference sequence). V was clipped by 6 bases and J by 6 bases, with 12 bases between them. This CDR3 is 12 amino acids long. The CDR3 is CSAYLEGNEQFF. The CDR3 coding sequence is TGCAGTGCGTATCTAGAGGGCAATGAGCAGTTCTTC.

The chain employs TRBV5-1 and TRBJ2-1; TRBD2 matches at 9 bases. Germline trimming cut 0 bases from V and 8 bases from J; bases unmatched to any gene: 3. Germline-derived CDR1 and CDR2 are SGHRS and YFSETQ. The CDR3 loop spans 14 amino acids. The CDR3: CASSLEGTSHEQFF. CDR3 DNA sequence: TGCGCCAGCAGCTTGGAGGGGACTAGCCATGAGCAGTTCTTC.

This chain links TRBV18 with TRBJ2-2; D not certain. V gave up 3 bases and J gave up 0 bases, with 2 bases separating them. The CDR3 sequence is 13 residues long. Germline values: CDR1 KGHSH, CDR2 LQKENI. CDR3 nucleotide sequence: TGTGCCAGCTCACCTTCGAACACCGGGGAGCTGTTTTTT. This gives the protein CASSPSNTGELFF.

This clonotype occurred a few times. CDR3 amino acids: CASRGLAGPSTDTQYF. The CDR3 DNA is TGTGCCAGCAGGGGACTAGCGGGACCTAGCACAGATACGCAGTATTTT. V usage is TRBV28 and J usage is TRBJ2-3; 13 nucleotides agree with TRBD2. Germline lookup yields CDR1 MDHEN and CDR2 SYDVKM. V was pared by 6 bases and J by 0 bases, with 3 bases of the junction left unmatched. The length of the CDR3 is 16 residues. The complete variable domain, with remaining parts taken from reference TRBV28 and TRBJ2-3, reads DVKVTQSSRYLVKRTGEKVFLECVQDMDHENMFWYRQDPGLGLRLIYFSYDVKMKEKGDIPEGYSVSREKKERFSLILESASTNQTSMYLCASRGLAGPSTDTQYFGPGTRLTVL.

The chain employs TRBV25-1 and TRBJ1-4; D not certain. The CDR3 length is 14 residues. CDR1 is MGHDK, CDR2 SYGVNS, per germline. Trimming took 5 bases from V and 1 from J, leaving 8 bases between them. This chain's CDR3 is CASSPSVTNEKLFF. The CDR3 coding sequence is TGTGCCAGCAGTCCCTCGGTAACTAATGAAAAACTGTTTTTT.

The V gene is TRBV20-1, the J gene TRBJ2-1, with TRBD2 matching 11 bases. With 0 bases clipped from V and 1 base from J, the junction kept 11 bases outside the gene matches. The CDR3 consists of 19 residues. Germline assignment: CDR1 DFQATT and CDR2 SNEGSKA (reference sequence). The DNA for the CDR3 is TGCAGTGCTAGAGATAGGTCTAGCGGGAGGTCTCGATCCTACAATGAGCAGTTCTTC. Its protein is CSARDRSSGRSRSYNEQFF.

This chain connects TRBV12-3 or TRBV12-4 to TRBJ2-3; no reliable D call. This CDR3 contains 10 residues. V was cut by 6 bases and J by 7 bases, with 5 bases left in between. The CDR3 bases are TGTGCCAGCAGGGGGTATACGCAGTATTTT. Its translation: CASRGYTQYF.

This clonotype was detected a few times. This rearrangement joins TRBV29-1 to TRBJ1-4, with a weak D call TRBD1 (5 bases). V lost 4 bases to trimming and J lost 2 bases, with 14 bases between them. The CDR3 covers 15 residues. CDR1 is SQVTM and CDR2 is ANQGSEA in the germline V gene. The chain's CDR3 is CSVGSGGATNEKLFF. CDR3 nucleotide sequence: TGCAGCGTTGGGTCGGGCGGGGCCACTAATGAAAAACTGTTTTTT.

The CDR3 nucleotides read TGTGCCAGCAGTGCCCTAGGTAAAGAGACCCAGTACTTC. Protein sequence: CASSALGKETQYF. This chain joins TRBV28 and TRBJ2-5; D not resolved. Germline CDR1 and CDR2: MDHEN and SYDVKM. The V gene lost 5 bases and the J gene lost 3 bases, with 10 bases spanning the gap. The CDR3 runs 13 residues. The entire variable domain, with the rest obtained from reference TRBV28 and TRBJ2-5, is as follows: DVKVTQSSRYLVKRTGEKVFLECVQDMDHENMFWYRQDPGLGLRLIYFSYDVKMKEKGDIPEGYSVSREKKERFSLILESASTNQTSMYLCASSALGKETQYFGPGTRLLVL.

CDR3 amino acids: CAISESRGFLRTNEKLFF. CDR3 nucleotide sequence: TGTGCCATCAGTGAGTCGAGGGGGTTCCTTCGGACTAATGAAAAACTGTTTTTT. The chain employs TRBV10-3 and TRBJ1-4, with D possibly TRBD1 on 6 matching bases. The CDR3 length is 18 residues. Trimming shortened V by 0 bases and J by 2 bases, and 16 bases separated the two germline ends. CDR1 is ENHRY, CDR2 SYGVKD, per germline.

The genes are TRBV20-1 and TRBJ2-5; 12 bases match TRBD2. With 7 bases clipped from V and 5 bases from J, the junction kept 11 bases outside the gene matches. CDR3 length equals 15 residues. Germline V gene sequence: CDR1 DFQATT, CDR2 SNEGSKA (reference sequence). The CDR3 region is CSVTHLAGGQETQYF. The CDR3 coding sequence is TGCAGTGTAACCCATCTAGCGGGGGGGCAGGAGACCCAGTACTTC.

This clonotype was seen a few times. The chain joins TRBV10-3 to TRBJ2-5, with 9 bases aligning to TRBD2. The V and J ends lost 0 bases and 0 bases, in that order; junction bases with no gene match: 8. There are 18 residues in the CDR3. Germline-derived CDR1 and CDR2 are ENHRY and SYGVKD. For the CDR3, the DNA is TGTGCCATCAGTGAGTCGATAGGTAGCGGGGGCCACCAAGAGACCCAGTACTTC. This encodes CAISESIGSGGHQETQYF.

This clonotype was detected a few times. J is TRBJ2-4 and V is TRBV2; possible D gene TRBD1, 6 bases. The end of the DNA is better explained by TRBJ2-5, so the J call may be wrong. CDR3 length: 14 residues. Germline CDR1 SNHLY, CDR2 FYNNEI. The DNA for the CDR3 is TGTGCCAGCCTTAAACGGGACATACAAGAGACCCAGTACTTC. It encodes CASLKRDIQETQYF.

The gene calls are TRBV4-2 and TRBJ2-1; no clear D gene. V lost 0 bases to trimming and J lost 7 bases, with 10 bases between them. The CDR3 is 14 amino acids. Germline CDR1 is LGHNA and CDR2 is YNFKEQ. CDR3 nucleotides: TGTGCCAGCAGCCAAGAAGGCAGGTTGAATGAGCAGTTCTTC. It yields the protein CASSQEGRLNEQFF.

This clonotype was found many times. The chain joins TRBV3-1 to TRBJ1-4; the D is unclear. Trimming stripped 1 base from V and 2 bases from J, with 5 bases between. This CDR3 spans 14 amino acids. CDR1 is LGHDT, CDR2 YNNKEL, per germline (reference sequence). CDR3 in amino acids: CASSQVRTNEKLFF. The CDR3, as DNA: TGTGCCAGCAGCCAAGTCAGGACTAATGAAAAACTGTTTTTT.

This clonotype has a handful of counts. The chain recombines TRBV4-2 with TRBJ2-3, with D hard to call. Germline assignment: CDR1 LGHNA and CDR2 YNFKEQ. CDR3 size: 13 residues. The ends were cut back, 4 bases at V and 4 bases at J, with 9 bases in the middle. The chain's CDR3 is CASSLSNADTQYF. CDR3 sequence (DNA): TGTGCCAGCAGCCTGTCTAACGCAGATACGCAGTATTTT.

With regard to this clonotype: This could be a read error, since a much larger clone is one nucleotide away. This sequence joins TRBV29-1 and TRBJ2-5; D gene ambiguous. The J call may be incorrect, as the DNA end agrees better with TRBJ2-7. Germline V gives CDR1 SQVTM, CDR2 ANQGSEA. The length of the CDR3 is 12 residues. CDR3 sequence (DNA): TGCAGCGCCTCTGGGGATGTCTACGAGCAGTACTTC. This codes for CSASGDVYEQYF.

On this clonotype itself: The junction does not match germline at one end; this may be a read error. The V call is TRBV5-1, the J call TRBJ1-6; D is perhaps TRBD1 (5 bases). Germline CDR1 is SGHRS and CDR2 is YFSETQ. This CDR3 has 17 residues. The CDR3 region has the DNA TGCGCCAGCAGCTGGGGGACGGTGAGCTCCTATAATTCACCCCCCCACTTT. This translates into CASSWGTVSSYNSPPHF.

The chain recombines TRBV30 with TRBJ2-7, with a tentative D call TRBD1 (5 bases). Germline lookup yields CDR1 GTSNPN and CDR2 SVGIG (reference sequence). Trimming shortened V by 7 bases and J by 3 bases, and 16 bases separated the two germline ends. The CDR3 is 13 amino acids. CDR3 DNA sequence: TGTGCCTTCCGCCAGGGTCGGCTCTACGAGCAGTACTTC. Its protein is CAFRQGRLYEQYF.